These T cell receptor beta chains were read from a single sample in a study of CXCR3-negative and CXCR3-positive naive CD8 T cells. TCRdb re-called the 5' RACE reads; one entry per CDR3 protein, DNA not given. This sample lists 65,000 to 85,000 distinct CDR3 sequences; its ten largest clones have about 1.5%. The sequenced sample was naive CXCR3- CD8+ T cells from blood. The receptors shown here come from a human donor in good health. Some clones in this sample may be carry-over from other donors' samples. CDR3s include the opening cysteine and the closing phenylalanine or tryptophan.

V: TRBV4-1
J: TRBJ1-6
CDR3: CASSQDGSSYNSPLHF

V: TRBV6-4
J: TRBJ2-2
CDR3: CASSVGNSGELFF

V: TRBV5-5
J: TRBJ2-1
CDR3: CASRGQGNEQFF

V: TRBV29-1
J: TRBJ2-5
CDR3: CSVDKLAGGRETQYF

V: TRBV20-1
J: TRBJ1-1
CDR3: CSARAWTDEAFF

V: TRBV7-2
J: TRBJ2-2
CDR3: CASSLYPSGGYTGELFF

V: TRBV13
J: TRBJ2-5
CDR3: CASSLGSQGAYEQYF

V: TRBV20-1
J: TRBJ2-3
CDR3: CSATGRLRGPDTQYF

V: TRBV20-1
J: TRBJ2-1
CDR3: CSAFTAREGLYGEQFF

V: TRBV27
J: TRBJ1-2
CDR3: CASGSFLDSSHGYTF

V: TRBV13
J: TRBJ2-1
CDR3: CASSFKTAGASNEQFF

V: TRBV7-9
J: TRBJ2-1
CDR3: CASRHGGRVYNEQFF

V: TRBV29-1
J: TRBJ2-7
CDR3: CSVRVVNSYEQYF

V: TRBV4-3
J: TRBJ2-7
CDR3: CASSQGPGLAGREQYF

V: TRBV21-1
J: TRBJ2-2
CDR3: CASSTEGQGDTGELFF

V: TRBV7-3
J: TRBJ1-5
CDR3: CASSPEAGQPQHF

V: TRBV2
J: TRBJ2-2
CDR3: CASNPAGGFNTGELFF

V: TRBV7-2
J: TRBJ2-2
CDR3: CASNPGQGNTGELFF

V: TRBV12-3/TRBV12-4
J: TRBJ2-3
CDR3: CASSLGNDPHPRTDTQYF

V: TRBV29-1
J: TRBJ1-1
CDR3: CSVDLMNTEAFF

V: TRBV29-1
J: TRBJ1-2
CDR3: CSAFPEDSKGYTF

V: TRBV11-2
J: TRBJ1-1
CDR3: CASSFVLNTEAFF

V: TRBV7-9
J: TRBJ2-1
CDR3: CASSSLGGPMNEQFF

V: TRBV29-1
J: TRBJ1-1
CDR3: CSVTGTVNTEAFF

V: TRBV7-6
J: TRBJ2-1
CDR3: CASSLHKRGGSVEQFF

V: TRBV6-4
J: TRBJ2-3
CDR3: CASSERGTDTQYF

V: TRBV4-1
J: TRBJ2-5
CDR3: CASSQDPLAGGRETQYF

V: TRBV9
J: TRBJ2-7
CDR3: CASSGRLGMSSYEQYF

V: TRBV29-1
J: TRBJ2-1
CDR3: CSDRQGYNEQFF

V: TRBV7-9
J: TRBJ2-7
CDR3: CASSFPKDEQYF

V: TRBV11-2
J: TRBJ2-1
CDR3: CASSVTQGAKDEQFF

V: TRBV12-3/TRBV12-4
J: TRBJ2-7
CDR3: CASSLETGQGSYEQYF

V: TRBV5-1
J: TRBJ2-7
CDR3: CASSSTPTVDEQYF

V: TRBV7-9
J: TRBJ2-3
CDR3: CASSQIRGRTDTQYF

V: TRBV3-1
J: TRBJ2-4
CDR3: CASSQDFGGDIQYF

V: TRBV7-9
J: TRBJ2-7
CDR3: CASSAQGNEQYF

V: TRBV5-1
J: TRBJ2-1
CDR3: CASSLYTDLYNEQFF

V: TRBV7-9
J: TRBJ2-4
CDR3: CASSTTIRHGQGNIQYF

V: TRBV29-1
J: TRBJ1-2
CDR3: CSVDLGAPYGYTF

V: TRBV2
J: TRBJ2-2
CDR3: CASNFEPPNTGELFF

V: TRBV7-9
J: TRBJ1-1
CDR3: CASSLQGGNTEAFF

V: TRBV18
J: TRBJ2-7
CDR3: CASSPIAEGDSYEQYF

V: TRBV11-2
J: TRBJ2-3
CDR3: CASSLEVASVDTQYF

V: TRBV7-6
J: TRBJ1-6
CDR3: CASSSGPGQRVNSPLHF

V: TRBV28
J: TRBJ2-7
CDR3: CASSFPGGALGPYEQYF

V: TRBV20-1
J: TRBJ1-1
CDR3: CSARDSPSVVMVTEAFF

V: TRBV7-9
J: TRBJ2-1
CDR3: CASHPGGPYNEQFF

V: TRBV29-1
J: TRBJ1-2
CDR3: CSVEDYPSNYGYTF

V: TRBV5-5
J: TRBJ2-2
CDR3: CASSITGGFTGELFF

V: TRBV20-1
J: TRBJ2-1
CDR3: CSARGDPSYNEQFF

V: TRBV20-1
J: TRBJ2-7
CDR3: CSARQTSGGYEQYF